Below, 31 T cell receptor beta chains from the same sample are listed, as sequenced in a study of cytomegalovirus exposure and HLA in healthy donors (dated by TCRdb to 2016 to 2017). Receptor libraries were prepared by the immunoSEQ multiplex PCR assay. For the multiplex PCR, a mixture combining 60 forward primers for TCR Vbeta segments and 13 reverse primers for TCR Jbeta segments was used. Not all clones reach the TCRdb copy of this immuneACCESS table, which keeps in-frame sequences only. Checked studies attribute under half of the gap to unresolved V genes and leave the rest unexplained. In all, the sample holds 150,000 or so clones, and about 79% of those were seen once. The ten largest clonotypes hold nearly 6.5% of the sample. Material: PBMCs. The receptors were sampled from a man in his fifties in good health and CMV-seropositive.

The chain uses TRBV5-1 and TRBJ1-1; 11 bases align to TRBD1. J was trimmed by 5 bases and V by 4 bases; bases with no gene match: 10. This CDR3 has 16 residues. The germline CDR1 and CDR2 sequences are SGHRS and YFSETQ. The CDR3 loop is CASSIYWTGGMTEAFF. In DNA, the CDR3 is TGCGCCAGCAGCATTTACTGGACAGGGGGCATGACTGAAGCTTTCTTT.

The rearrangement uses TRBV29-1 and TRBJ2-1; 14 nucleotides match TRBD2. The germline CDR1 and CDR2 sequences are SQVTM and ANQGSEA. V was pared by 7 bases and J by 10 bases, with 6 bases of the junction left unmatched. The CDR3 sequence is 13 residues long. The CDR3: CSGGTSGRREQFF. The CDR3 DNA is TGCAGCGGTGGGACTAGCGGGAGACGGGAGCAGTTCTTC.

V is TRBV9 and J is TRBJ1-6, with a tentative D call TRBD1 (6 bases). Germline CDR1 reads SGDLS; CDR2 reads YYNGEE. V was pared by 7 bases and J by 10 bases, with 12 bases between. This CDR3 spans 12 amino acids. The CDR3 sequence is CASGGGPSPLHF. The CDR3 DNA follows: TGTGCCAGCGGGGGGGGCCCCTCACCCCTCCACTTT. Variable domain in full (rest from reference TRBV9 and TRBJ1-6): DSGVTQTPKHLITATGQRVTLRCSPRSGDLSVYWYQQSLDQGLQFLIQYYNGEERAKGNILERFSAQQFPDLHSELNLSSLELGDSALYFCASGGGPSPLHFGNGTRLTVT.

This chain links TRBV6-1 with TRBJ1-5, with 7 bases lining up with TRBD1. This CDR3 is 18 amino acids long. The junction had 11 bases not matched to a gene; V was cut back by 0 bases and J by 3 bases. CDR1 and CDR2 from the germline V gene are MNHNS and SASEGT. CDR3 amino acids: CASSEALRGQKLNQPQHF. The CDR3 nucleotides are TGTGCCAGCAGTGAAGCGCTTCGGGGACAGAAACTCAATCAGCCCCAGCATTTT.

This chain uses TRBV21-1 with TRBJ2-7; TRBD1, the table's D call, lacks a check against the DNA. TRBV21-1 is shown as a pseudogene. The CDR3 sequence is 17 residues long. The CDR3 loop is CASSKPGRGQGSYEQYV. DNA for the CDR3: TGTGCCAGCAGCAAACCAGGTCGGGGACAGGGGTCCTACGAGCAGTACGTC.

CDR3 sequence reads: CAWSVGEPLYEQYF. CDR3 DNA: TGTGCCTGGAGTGTAGGAGAACCCCTCTACGAGCAGTACTTC. The chain uses TRBV30 and TRBJ2-7; no firm D call. Deletions cut 0 bases from V and 3 bases from J, with 12 bases between. This CDR3 has 14 residues. Germline V gene sequence: CDR1 GTSNPN, CDR2 SVGIG (reference sequence).

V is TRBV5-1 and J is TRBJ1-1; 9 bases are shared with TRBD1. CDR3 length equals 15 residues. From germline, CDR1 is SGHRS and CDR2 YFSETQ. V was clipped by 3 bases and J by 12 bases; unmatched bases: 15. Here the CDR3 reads CASSSLGTGQGLSFF. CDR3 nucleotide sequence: TGCGCCAGCAGCTCTCTAGGGACGGGACAGGGTCTTTCTTTCTTT.

The CDR3 loop reads CASSYEGMVEQYF. CDR3 sequence (DNA): TGTGCCAGCAGTTACGAGGGTATGGTCGAGCAGTACTTC. The genes are TRBV6-6 and TRBJ2-7; D possibly corresponds to TRBD2 (5 bases). V lost 2 bases and J lost 6, with 11 bases in between. Germline lookup yields CDR1 MNHNY and CDR2 SVGAGI (reference sequence). The length of the CDR3 is 13 residues.

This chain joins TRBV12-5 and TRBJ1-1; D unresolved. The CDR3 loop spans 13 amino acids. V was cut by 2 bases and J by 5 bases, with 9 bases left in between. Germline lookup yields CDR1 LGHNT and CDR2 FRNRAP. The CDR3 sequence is CASGLYERTEAFF. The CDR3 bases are TGTGCTAGTGGTTTGTACGAACGGACTGAAGCTTTCTTT.

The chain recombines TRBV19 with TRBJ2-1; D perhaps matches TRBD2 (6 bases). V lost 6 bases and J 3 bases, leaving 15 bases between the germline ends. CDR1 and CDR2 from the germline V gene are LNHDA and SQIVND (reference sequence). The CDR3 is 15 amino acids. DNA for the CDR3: TGTGCCAGTAGCCCATGGGGGGTCAACTACAATGAGCAGTTCTTC. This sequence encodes CASSPWGVNYNEQFF.

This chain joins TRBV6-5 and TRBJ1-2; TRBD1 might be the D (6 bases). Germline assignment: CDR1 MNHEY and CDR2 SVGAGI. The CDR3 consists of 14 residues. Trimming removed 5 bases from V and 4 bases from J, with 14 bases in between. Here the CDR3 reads CASSPRTAFYGYTF. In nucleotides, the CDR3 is TGTGCCAGCAGTCCCCGGACAGCTTTCTATGGCTACACCTTC.

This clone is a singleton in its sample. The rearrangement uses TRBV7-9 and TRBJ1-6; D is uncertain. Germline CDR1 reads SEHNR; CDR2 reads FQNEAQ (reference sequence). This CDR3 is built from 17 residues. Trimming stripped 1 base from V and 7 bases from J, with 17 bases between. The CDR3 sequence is CASSLGWETHPNSPLHF. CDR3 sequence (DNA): TGTGCCAGCAGCTTAGGGTGGGAGACTCATCCCAATTCACCCCTCCACTTT.

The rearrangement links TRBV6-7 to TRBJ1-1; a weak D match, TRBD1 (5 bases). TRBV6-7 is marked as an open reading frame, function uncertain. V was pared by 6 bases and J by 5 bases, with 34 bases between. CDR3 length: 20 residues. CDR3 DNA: TGTGCCAGCAGCCGGAGGGACGGGAGATCCCCTACAGGAAGTGAGACTGAAGCTTTCTTT. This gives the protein CASSRRDGRSPTGSETEAFF.

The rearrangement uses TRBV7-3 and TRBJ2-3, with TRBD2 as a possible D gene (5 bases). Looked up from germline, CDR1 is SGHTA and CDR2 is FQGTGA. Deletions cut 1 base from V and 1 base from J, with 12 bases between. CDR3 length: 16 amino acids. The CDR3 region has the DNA TGTGCCAGCAGCTTAATCCCTCGGGGTGGCACAGATACGCAGTATTTT. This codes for CASSLIPRGGTDTQYF.

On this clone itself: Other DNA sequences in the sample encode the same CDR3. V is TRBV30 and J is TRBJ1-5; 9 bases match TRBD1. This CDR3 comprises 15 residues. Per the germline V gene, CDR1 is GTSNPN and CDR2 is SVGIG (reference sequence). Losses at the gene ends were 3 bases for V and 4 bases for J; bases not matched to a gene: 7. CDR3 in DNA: TGTGCCTGGAGCCGGGGGGGACAGGGTAATCAGCCCCAGCATTTT. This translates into CAWSRGGQGNQPQHF.

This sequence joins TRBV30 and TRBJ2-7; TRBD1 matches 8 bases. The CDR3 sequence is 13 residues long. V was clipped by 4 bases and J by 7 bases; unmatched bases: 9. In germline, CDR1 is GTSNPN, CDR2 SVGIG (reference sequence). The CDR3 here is CAWTRQGSPEQYV. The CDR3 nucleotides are TGTGCCTGGACCCGACAGGGGAGCCCGGAGCAGTACGTC.

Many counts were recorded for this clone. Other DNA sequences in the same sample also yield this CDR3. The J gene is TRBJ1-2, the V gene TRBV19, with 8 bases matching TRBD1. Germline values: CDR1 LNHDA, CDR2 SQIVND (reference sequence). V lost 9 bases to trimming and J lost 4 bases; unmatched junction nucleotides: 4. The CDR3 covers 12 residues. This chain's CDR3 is CASTGTGYGYTF. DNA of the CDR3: TGTGCCAGCACCGGGACAGGCTATGGCTACACCTTC.

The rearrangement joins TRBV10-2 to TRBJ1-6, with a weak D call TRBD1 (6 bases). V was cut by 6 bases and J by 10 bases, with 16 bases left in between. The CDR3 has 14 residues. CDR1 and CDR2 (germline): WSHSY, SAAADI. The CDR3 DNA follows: TGCGCCAGCAGACCGACAGGAACTCGCTCACCCCTCCACTTT. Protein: CASRPTGTRSPLHF.

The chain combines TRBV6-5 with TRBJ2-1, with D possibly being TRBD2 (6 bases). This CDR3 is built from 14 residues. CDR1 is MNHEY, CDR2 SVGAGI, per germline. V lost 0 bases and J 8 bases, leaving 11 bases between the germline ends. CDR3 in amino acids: CASSYSGTGDEQFF. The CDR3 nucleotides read TGTGCCAGCAGTTACTCCGGGACTGGGGATGAGCAGTTCTTC.

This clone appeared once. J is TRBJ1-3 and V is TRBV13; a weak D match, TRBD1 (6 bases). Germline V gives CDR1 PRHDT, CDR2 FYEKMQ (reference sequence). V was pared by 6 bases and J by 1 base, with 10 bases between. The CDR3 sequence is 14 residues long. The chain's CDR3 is CASRYTGSGNTIYF. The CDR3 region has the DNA TGTGCCAGCAGGTACACAGGGTCTGGAAACACCATATATTTT.

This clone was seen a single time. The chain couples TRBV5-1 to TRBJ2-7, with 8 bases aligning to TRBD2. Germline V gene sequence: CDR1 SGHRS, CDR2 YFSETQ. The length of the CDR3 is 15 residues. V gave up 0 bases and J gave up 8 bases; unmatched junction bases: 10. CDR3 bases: TGCGCCAGCAGCTTGGCTACTAGCGGAGTGCTCAAGCAGTACTTC. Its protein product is CASSLATSGVLKQYF.

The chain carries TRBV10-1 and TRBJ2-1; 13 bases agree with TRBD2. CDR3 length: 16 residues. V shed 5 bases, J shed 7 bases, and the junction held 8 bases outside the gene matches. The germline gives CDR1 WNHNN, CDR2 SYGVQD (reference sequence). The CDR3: CASSSSGTSGINEQFF. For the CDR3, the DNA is TGCGCCAGCAGTTCCTCCGGGACTAGCGGGATAAATGAGCAGTTCTTC.

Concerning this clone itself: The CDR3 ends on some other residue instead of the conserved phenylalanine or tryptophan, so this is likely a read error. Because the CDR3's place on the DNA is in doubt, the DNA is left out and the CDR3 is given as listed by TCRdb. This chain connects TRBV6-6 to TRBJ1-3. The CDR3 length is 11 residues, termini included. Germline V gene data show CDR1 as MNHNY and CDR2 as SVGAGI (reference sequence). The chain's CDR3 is CASSYSQGRRL.

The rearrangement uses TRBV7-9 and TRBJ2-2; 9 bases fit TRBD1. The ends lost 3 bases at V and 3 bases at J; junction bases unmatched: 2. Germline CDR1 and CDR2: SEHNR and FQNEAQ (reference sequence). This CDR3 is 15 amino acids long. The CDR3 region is CASSLDRGHTGELFF. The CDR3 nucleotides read TGTGCCAGCAGCTTGGACAGGGGCCACACCGGGGAGCTGTTTTTT.

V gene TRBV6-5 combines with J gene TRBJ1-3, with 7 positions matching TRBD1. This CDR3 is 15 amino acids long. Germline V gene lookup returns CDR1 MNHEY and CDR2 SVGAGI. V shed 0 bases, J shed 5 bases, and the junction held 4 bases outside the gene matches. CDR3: CASSYSETGRNTIYF. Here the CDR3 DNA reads TGTGCCAGCAGTTACTCCGAGACAGGGCGAAACACCATATATTTT.

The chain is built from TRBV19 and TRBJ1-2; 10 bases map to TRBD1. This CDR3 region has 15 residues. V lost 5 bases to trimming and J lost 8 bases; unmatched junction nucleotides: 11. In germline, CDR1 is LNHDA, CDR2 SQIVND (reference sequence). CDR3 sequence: CASSALDRGGDGYTF. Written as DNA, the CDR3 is TGTGCCAGTAGTGCCCTGGACAGGGGGGGGGACGGCTACACCTTC.

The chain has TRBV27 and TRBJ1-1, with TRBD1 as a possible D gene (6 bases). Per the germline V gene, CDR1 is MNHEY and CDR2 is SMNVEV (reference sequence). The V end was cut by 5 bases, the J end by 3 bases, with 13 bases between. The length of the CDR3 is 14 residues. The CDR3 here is CASSIQGVHTEAFF. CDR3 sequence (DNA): TGTGCCAGCAGTATACAGGGTGTGCACACTGAAGCTTTCTTT.

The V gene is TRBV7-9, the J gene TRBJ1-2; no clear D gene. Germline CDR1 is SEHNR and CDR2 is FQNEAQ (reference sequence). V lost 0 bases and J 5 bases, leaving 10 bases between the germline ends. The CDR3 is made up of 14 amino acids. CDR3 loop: CASSLASRFYGYTF. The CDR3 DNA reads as TGTGCCAGCAGCTTAGCCAGTCGCTTTTATGGCTACACCTTC.

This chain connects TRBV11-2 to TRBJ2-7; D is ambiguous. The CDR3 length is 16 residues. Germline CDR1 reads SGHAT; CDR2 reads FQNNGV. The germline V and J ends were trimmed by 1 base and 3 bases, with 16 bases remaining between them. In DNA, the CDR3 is TGTGCCAGCAGCTTAGTCCGCGGTCCGATCATCTACGAGCAGTACTTC. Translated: CASSLVRGPIIYEQYF.

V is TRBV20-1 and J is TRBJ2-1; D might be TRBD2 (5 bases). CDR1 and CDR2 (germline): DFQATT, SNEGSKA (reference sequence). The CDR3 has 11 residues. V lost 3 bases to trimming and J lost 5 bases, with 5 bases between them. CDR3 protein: CSARRDNEQFF. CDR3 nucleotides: TGCAGTGCTAGGCGGGACAATGAGCAGTTCTTC.

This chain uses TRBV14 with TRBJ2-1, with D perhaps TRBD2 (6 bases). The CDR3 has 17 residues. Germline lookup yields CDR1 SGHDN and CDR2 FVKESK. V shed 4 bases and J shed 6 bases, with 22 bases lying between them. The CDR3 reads CASSLLKGHLAVNEQFF. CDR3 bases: TGTGCCAGCAGCCTGCTCAAGGGGCATTTAGCGGTCAATGAGCAGTTCTTC.